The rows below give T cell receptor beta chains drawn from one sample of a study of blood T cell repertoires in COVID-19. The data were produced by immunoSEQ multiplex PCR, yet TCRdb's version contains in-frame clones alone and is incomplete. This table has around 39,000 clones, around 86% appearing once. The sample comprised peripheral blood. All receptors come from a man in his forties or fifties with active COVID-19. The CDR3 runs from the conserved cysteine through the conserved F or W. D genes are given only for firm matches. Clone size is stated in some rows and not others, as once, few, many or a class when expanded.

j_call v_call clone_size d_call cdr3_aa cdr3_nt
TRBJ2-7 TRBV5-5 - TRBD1 CASSLAGTGSYEQYF TGTGCCAGCAGCCTGGCCGGGACAGGGTCCTACGAGCAGTACTTC
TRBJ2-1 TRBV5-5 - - CASSSVGSRGAYNEQFF TGTGCCAGCAGCTCTGTGGGGTCCCGGGGAGCCTACAATGAGCAGTTCTTC
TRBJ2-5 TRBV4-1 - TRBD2 CASSHDPWTSGNGETQYF TGCGCCAGCAGCCATGACCCTTGGACTAGCGGGAATGGAGAGACCCAGTACTTC
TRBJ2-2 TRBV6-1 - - CASSEGLGFHPWELFF TGTGCCAGCAGTGAAGGACTAGGATTCCATCCGTGGGAGCTGTTTTTT
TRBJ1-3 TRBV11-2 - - CASSLVRDSGNTIYF TGTGCCAGCAGCTTAGTACGGGACTCTGGAAACACCATATATTTT
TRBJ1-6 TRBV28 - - CASSSPQGYSPLHF TGTGCCAGCAGCTCCCCGCAGGGCTATTCACCCCTCCACTTT
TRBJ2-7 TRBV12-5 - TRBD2 CASGLVPQGSGGPNRYEQYF TGTGCTAGTGGTTTGGTACCCCAGGGTTCGGGAGGTCCCAACCGCTACGAGCAGTACTTC
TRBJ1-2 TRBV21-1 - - CASTPGGFAGYTF TGTGCCAGCACCCCAGGGGGGTTCGCTGGCTACACCTTC
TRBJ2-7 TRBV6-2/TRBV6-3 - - CASSYDGGGYPYEQYF TGTGCCAGCAGTTACGATGGAGGAGGGTATCCCTACGAGCAGTACTTC
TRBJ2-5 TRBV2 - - CASTAGVRLQETQYF TGTGCCAGCACCGCGGGCGTACGGTTACAAGAGACCCAGTACTTC
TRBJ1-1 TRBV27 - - CASSFSVDRRNTEAFF TGTGCCAGCAGTTTCTCAGTCGACAGAAGGAACACTGAAGCTTTCTTT
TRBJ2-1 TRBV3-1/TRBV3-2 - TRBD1 CASSQLGQGNEQFF TGTGCCAGCAGCCAACTGGGACAGGGCAATGAGCAGTTCTTC
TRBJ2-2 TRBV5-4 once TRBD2 CASSTSAANTGELFF TGTGCCAGCAGCACTAGCGCAGCGAACACCGGGGAGCTGTTTTTT
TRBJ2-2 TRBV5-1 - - CASSLGEPTGELFF TGCGCCAGCAGCTTGGGAGAGCCGACCGGGGAGCTGTTTTTT
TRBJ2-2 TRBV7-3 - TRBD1 CASSQQGTVTGELFF TGTGCCAGCAGCCAGCAAGGGACAGTCACCGGGGAGCTGTTTTTT
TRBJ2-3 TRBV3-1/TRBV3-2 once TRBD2 CASSQGLAGTLSTDTQYF TGTGCCAGCAGCCAAGGGCTAGCGGGGACCTTAAGCACAGATACGCAGTATTTT
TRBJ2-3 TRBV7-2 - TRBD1 CASSLPRTGLSTDTQYF TGTGCCAGCAGCCTCCCTCGGACAGGACTTAGCACAGATACGCAGTATTTT
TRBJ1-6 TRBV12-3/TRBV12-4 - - CASSPGEHSPLHF TGTGCCAGCAGCCCAGGGGAACATTCACCCCTCCACTTT
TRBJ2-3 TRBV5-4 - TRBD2 CASSRLAGGTDTQYF TGTGCCAGCAGTCGACTAGCGGGAGGTACAGATACGCAGTATTTT
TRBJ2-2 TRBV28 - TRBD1 CASSQTGGAWTGELFF TGTGCCAGCAGTCAAACAGGGGGCGCCTGGACCGGGGAGCTGTTTTTT
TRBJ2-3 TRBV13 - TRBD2 CAGASGRTDTQYF TGTGCTGGGGCTAGCGGGAGAACAGATACGCAGTATTTT
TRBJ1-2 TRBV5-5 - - CASGTLTNYGYTF TGTGCCAGCGGGACACTGACTAACTATGGCTACACCTTC
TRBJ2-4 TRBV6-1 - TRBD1 CASSETTGVQNIQYF TGTGCCAGCAGTGAAACGACAGGGGTCCAAAACATTCAGTACTTC
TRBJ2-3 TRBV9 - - CASSSVDTQYF TGTGCCAGCTCATCAGTAGATACGCAGTATTTT
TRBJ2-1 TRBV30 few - CAWSVIGQVRRGRQFF TGTGCCTGGAGTGTAATTGGGCAGGTCCGGCGAGGGAGGCAGTTCTTC
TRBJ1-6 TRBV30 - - CAWSVRQANSPLHF TGTGCCTGGAGTGTACGACAGGCTAATTCACCCCTCCACTTT